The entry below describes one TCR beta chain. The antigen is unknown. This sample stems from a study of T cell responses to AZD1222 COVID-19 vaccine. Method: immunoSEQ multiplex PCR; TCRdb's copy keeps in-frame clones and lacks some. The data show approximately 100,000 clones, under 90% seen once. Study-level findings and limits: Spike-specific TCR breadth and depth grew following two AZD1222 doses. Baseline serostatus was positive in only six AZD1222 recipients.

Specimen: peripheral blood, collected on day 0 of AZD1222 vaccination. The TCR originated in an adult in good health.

The CDR3 sequence: CASSIDRTEAFF. CDR3 nucleotide sequence: TGTGCCAGTAGTATAGATCGCACTGAAGCTTTCTTT. This chain links TRBV19 with TRBJ1-1; D not certain. The germline V and J ends were trimmed by 0 bases and 4 bases, with 3 bases remaining between them. The germline gives CDR1 LNHDA, CDR2 SQIVND (reference sequence). This CDR3 has 12 amino acids.